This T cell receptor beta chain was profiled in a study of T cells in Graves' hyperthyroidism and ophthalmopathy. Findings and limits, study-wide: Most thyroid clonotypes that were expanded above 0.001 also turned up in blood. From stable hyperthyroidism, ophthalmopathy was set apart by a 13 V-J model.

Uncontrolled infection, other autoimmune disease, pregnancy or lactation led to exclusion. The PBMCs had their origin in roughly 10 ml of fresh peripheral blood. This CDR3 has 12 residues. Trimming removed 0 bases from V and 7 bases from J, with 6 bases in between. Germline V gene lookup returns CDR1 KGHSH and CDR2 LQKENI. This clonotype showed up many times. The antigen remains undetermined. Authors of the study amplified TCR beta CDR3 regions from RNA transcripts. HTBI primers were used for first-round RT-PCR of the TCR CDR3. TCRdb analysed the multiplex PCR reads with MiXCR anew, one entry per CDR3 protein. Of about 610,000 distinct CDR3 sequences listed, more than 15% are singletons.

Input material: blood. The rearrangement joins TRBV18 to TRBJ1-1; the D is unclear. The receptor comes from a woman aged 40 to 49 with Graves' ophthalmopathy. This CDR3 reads CASSPPEGEAFF. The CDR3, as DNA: TGTGCCAGCTCACCACCAGAGGGTGAAGCTTTCTTT.